One sample yielded the 10 T cell receptor beta chains listed below, sequenced in a study of T cell repertoires in cytomegalovirus infection (dated by TCRdb to between 2018 and 2021). Antigen specificity for these receptors is unknown. The treatment or condition label corresponds to: in vitro stimulation with specific CMV peptide epitopes to enrich CMV-specific T cells. Sequencing took place on an Illumina HiSeq 1500. The raw public data were reprocessed by TCRdb itself: fastp quality trimming at Q25, MiXCR clonotype calling, in-frame beta chains only. Every distinct CDR3 protein forms one entry, paired with its most common genes and DNA. The sample table contains 360,000 or so distinct CDR3 sequences; only one count was recorded for approximately 35% of them. Roughly 12% of the sample belongs to the ten largest clones. Here the sequenced sample was cultured PBMCs, taken from culture after CMV antigen stimulation. Receptors originate from a human donor in good health (CMV status not recorded). Some clones in this sample may be carry-over from other donors' samples.

The J gene is TRBJ2-7, the V gene TRBV3-1; no clear D gene. Trimming shortened V by 1 base and J by 0 bases, and 13 bases separated the two germline ends. Germline V gene data show CDR1 as LGHDT and CDR2 as YNNKEL (reference sequence). This CDR3 is 16 amino acids long. The CDR3, as DNA: TGTGCCAGCAGCCAAGTAACCAGCGTGTTCTCCTACGAGCAGTACTTC. Its translation is CASSQVTSVFSYEQYF.

V and J are TRBV7-6 and TRBJ1-2, with D tentatively TRBD1 (5 bases). V lost 2 bases and J 4 bases, leaving 17 bases between the germline ends. The CDR3 sequence is 16 residues long. From germline, CDR1 is SGHVS and CDR2 FNYEAQ. The CDR3 loop is CASSLRSGIGGYGYTF. CDR3 nucleotide sequence: TGTGCCAGCAGCTTACGTTCAGGGATCGGGGGCTATGGCTACACCTTC.

This clonotype was seen a handful of times. V is TRBV7-3 and J is TRBJ1-5; D not certain. Germline V gene sequence: CDR1 SGHTA, CDR2 FQGTGA. The CDR3 is made up of 13 amino acids. Trimming removed 0 bases at V and 4 bases at J, with 4 bases between. CDR3: CASSLTVNQPQHF. The CDR3 coding sequence is TGTGCCAGCAGCTTAACGGTTAATCAGCCCCAGCATTTT.

The genes are TRBV5-4 and TRBJ2-3; the match to TRBD2 covers 9 bases. Germline V lookup: CDR1 SGHNT, CDR2 YYREEE (reference sequence). The CDR3 spans 15 residues. J was trimmed by 0 bases and V by 3 bases; bases with no gene match: 2. The CDR3 DNA reads as TGTGCCAGCAGCTCTAGCGGGGTTAGCACAGATACGCAGTATTTT. It specifies CASSSSGVSTDTQYF.

This clonotype was observed a handful of times. The J gene is TRBJ1-2, the V gene TRBV7-2, with D hard to call. Trimming cost V 1 base and J 13 bases, with 7 bases left between them. This CDR3 spans 10 amino acids. CDR1 is SGHTA, CDR2 FQGNSA, per germline. The CDR3: CASSLDPPTF. DNA of the CDR3: TGTGCCAGCAGCTTAGACCCTCCCACCTTC.

This clonotype was observed a few times. V usage is TRBV24-1 and J usage is TRBJ2-1, with 10 bases aligning to TRBD2. The length of the CDR3 is 16 residues. V was pared by 2 bases and J by 3 bases, with 3 bases of the junction left unmatched. The germline gives CDR1 KGHDR, CDR2 SFDVKD. DNA of the CDR3: TGTGCCACCAGTGATTACACTAGCGGGGTCTACAATGAGCAGTTCTTC. Amino acids: CATSDYTSGVYNEQFF.

This clonotype was recorded a few times. This chain connects TRBV27 to TRBJ2-3, with 12 bases fitting TRBD2. J gave up 0 bases and V 8 bases, and 3 bases lay outside the gene matches. The germline V gene encodes CDR1 MNHEY and CDR2 SMNVEV (reference sequence). This CDR3 spans 15 amino acids. This CDR3 is CASVGLAGSTDTQYF. DNA for the CDR3: TGTGCCAGCGTGGGACTAGCGGGTAGCACAGATACGCAGTATTTT.

This clonotype has only a few counts. V is TRBV6-2 or TRBV6-3 and J is TRBJ2-6, with TRBD2 matching 15 bases. This CDR3 has 20 amino acids. Germline lookup yields CDR1 MNHEY and CDR2 SVGEGT. The V segment lost 2 bases and the J segment 4 bases; nucleotides outside the gene matches: 9. CDR3 amino acids: CASSYKLGTSGRLGANVLTF. The DNA of the CDR3 is TGTGCCAGCAGTTACAAGCTCGGGACTAGCGGGAGGTTAGGGGCCAACGTCCTGACTTTC.

This clonotype was found a few times. V and J are TRBV24-1 and TRBJ1-2; possibly TRBD1 for D (6 bases). Trimming left V 4 bases short and J 5 bases short, with 31 bases between. CDR3 length: 20 amino acids. Germline V gives CDR1 KGHDR, CDR2 SFDVKD. The DNA of the CDR3 is TGTGCCACCAGTGAATCGGGATTGGACAGCACTTTGAGTTTCGGGTATGGCTACACCTTC. Amino acids: CATSESGLDSTLSFGYGYTF.

This clonotype turned up a few times. The CDR3: CASSPTTTGNTEAFF. The CDR3 region has the DNA TGTGCCAGCAGCCCCACCACGACAGGGAACACTGAAGCTTTCTTT. The chain couples TRBV7-8 to TRBJ1-1, with a possible D match to TRBD1 (6 bases). V was clipped by 5 bases and J by 1 base, with 14 bases between them. CDR1 is SGHVS, CDR2 FQNEAQ, per germline. CDR3 size: 15 residues.